Included here is one T cell receptor (beta chain) sequence, with context. Antigen: not known. The sample originates from a study of T cell responses to AZD1222 COVID-19 vaccine. Regarding the study as a whole: Nearly half of spike-specific TCRs reportedly target variant regions that are unmutated in the B.1.351 and B.1.1.7 variants. Donors in the cohort were predominantly white British and more often female, and clonal diversity was possibly underestimated.

Deletions cut 6 bases from V and 14 bases from J, with 20 bases between. This CDR3 comprises 13 residues. Germline lookup yields CDR1 MNHEY and CDR2 SMNVEV (reference sequence). Produced via immunoSEQ multiplex PCR; TCRdb's table is partial and in-frame only. The sample has over 95,000 clones; about 89% are singletons. The rearrangement uses TRBV27 and TRBJ2-1, with a weak D call TRBD1 (6 bases). The receptor comes from an adult in good health. The source material was peripheral blood, sampled on day 0 of AZD1222 vaccination. The CDR3 sequence is CASSTRPGQLKFF. The CDR3 DNA reads TGTGCCAGCAGCACTCGTCCAGGACAGTTGAAGTTCTTC.